Below are 2 T cell receptor beta chains sequenced from a single sample in a study of identical twins. TCRdb re-called the 5' RACE reads through MiXCR, storing one row per CDR3 protein. This table has about 700,000 distinct CDR3 sequences, 5.5% to 7.5% appearing once. The sequencing input was naive T cells sorted from blood. The receptors derive from a man between 18 and 29 years old in good health.

This clonotype has just a few counts. J is TRBJ2-1 and V is TRBV6-1; 8 nucleotides line up with TRBD2. J gave up 4 bases and V 1 base, and 6 bases lay outside the gene matches. This CDR3 is built from 16 residues. The germline gives CDR1 MNHNS, CDR2 SASEGT. CDR3 DNA sequence: TGTGCCAGCAGTGAAGTAACTAGCGGACTTTACAATGAGCAGTTCTTC. Amino acid sequence: CASSEVTSGLYNEQFF.

This clonotype has ten or more counts. The chain uses TRBV12-3 or TRBV12-4 and TRBJ2-7; D remains ambiguous. The CDR3 extends over 15 amino acids. Trimming pared 3 bases from V and 0 bases from J, leaving 12 bases between. The DNA of the CDR3 is TGTGCCAGCAGTTTGGAAACAGAAAGCTCCTACGAGCAGTACTTC. Translation gives CASSLETESSYEQYF.